The 15 T cell receptor beta chains below all came from one sample that was sequenced in a study of blood T cells in healthy people across ages. For the second PCR, which ran for about 7 to 11 cycles, a sample-barcoded 5' primer and a J-beta primer mix were used. TCRdb reanalysed the 5' RACE reads using MiXCR and keeps one entry per CDR3 protein. This sample has around 1,900,000 distinct CDR3 sequences, with approximately 40% found just once. The sample consisted of blood. These receptors originate from a human donor in good health.

The CDR3 sequence is CASSQSTVESAFSNQPQHF. The DNA for the CDR3 is TGCGCCAGCAGCCAAAGCACGGTCGAATCTGCTTTTAGCAATCAGCCCCAGCATTTT. This chain links TRBV4-1 with TRBJ1-5; D gene uncertain. The germline CDR1 and CDR2 sequences are MGHRA and YSYEKL. V lost 2 bases to trimming and J lost 0 bases, with 20 bases between them. This CDR3 comprises 19 residues.

The chain combines TRBV7-2 with TRBJ1-2; 8 bases agree with TRBD1. The CDR3 spans 16 residues. Germline V CDR1 and CDR2: SGHTA, FQGNSA. The V gene end was trimmed by 1 base and the J gene end by 3 bases; junction bases not matched to a gene: 7. The CDR3 sequence is CASSLVDRGPYYGYTF. CDR3 nucleotide sequence: TGTGCCAGCAGCTTAGTTGACAGGGGCCCCTACTATGGCTACACCTTC. Supplemented by reference TRBV7-2 and TRBJ1-2, the full variable domain reads GAGVSQSPSNKVTEKGKDVELRCDPISGHTALYWYRQSLGQGLEFLIYFQGNSAPDKSGLPSDRFSAERTGGSVSTLTIQRTQQEDSAVYLCASSLVDRGPYYGYTFGSGTRLTVV.

V usage is TRBV18 and J usage is TRBJ2-1, with D hard to call. The CDR3 consists of 13 residues. Germline assignment: CDR1 KGHSH and CDR2 LQKENI. V lost 6 bases to trimming and J lost 8 bases, with 14 bases between them. CDR3 amino acids: CASSPLSNDEQFF. In DNA form, the CDR3 reads TGTGCCAGCTCCCCCCTGAGTAACGATGAGCAGTTCTTC.

The chain carries TRBV12-3 or TRBV12-4 and TRBJ1-2, with D maybe TRBD1 (5 bases). The CDR3 covers 14 residues. The V gene lost 5 bases and the J gene lost 0 bases, with 10 bases spanning the gap. As DNA, the CDR3 is TGTGCCAGCAGTGGGACGGTATCTAACTATGGCTACACCTTC. Protein: CASSGTVSNYGYTF.

This clonotype turned up a few times. The V call is TRBV20-1, the J call TRBJ2-1; D remains ambiguous. The CDR3 is 12 amino acids. CDR1 and CDR2 (germline): DFQATT, SNEGSKA (reference sequence). Trimming cost V 4 bases and J 3 bases, with 7 bases left between them. The CDR3 DNA follows: TGCAGTGCTACCCCTGGCTACAATGAGCAGTTCTTC. Translating gives CSATPGYNEQFF.

This chain connects TRBV5-1 to TRBJ1-2, with 7 bases matching TRBD1. In germline, CDR1 is SGHRS, CDR2 YFSETQ. Germline trimming cut 2 bases from V and 7 bases from J; bases unmatched to any gene: 5. The CDR3 consists of 13 residues. The CDR3 DNA sequence: TGCGCCAGCAGCTTACAGGGGTCTGTTGGCTACACCTTC. It specifies CASSLQGSVGYTF.

As for this clonotype: This sequence may be a read error, since a much larger clone differs from it by one base. The V gene is TRBV7-9, the J gene TRBJ2-4; D assignment may be TRBD1 or TRBD2 (5 bases each). Judging by the DNA end, TRBJ2-7 fits better; the J call may be wrong. CDR3 length: 17 residues. Germline CDR1 is SEHNR and CDR2 is FQNEAQ (reference sequence). For the CDR3, the DNA is TGTGCCAGCACTCGGGACCCCGGCGGCTACATGTTGTTCGAGCAGTACTTC. This gives the protein CASTRDPGGYMLFEQYF.

The chain recombines TRBV7-2 with TRBJ1-2, with TRBD1 identical over 12 bases. The germline V gene encodes CDR1 SGHTA and CDR2 FQGNSA. Unmatched junction bases numbered 4, after V lost 5 bases and J lost 6 bases. This CDR3 region has 14 residues. CDR3 coding DNA: TGTGCCAGCAGCAGGGACAGGGGGCTGCATGGCTACACCTTC. It is translated as CASSRDRGLHGYTF. The entire variable domain, with the rest obtained from reference TRBV7-2 and TRBJ1-2, is as follows: GAGVSQSPSNKVTEKGKDVELRCDPISGHTALYWYRQSLGQGLEFLIYFQGNSAPDKSGLPSDRFSAERTGGSVSTLTIQRTQQEDSAVYLCASSRDRGLHGYTFGSGTRLTVV.

This clonotype was observed a handful of times. This chain connects TRBV7-9 to TRBJ2-1, with 11 bases aligning to TRBD2. Germline CDR1 is SEHNR and CDR2 is FQNEAQ (reference sequence). This CDR3 is built from 19 residues. The V segment lost 1 base and the J segment 0 bases; nucleotides outside the gene matches: 8. This CDR3 reads CASSLGVAGGQISYNEQFF. The CDR3 DNA sequence: TGTGCCAGCAGCTTAGGGGTAGCGGGGGGGCAAATCTCCTACAATGAGCAGTTCTTC.

V usage is TRBV9 and J usage is TRBJ2-7; no clear D gene. From germline, CDR1 is SGDLS and CDR2 YYNGEE. V was trimmed by 0 bases and J by 3 bases, leaving 10 bases between them. This CDR3 spans 14 amino acids. CDR3 protein: CASSVDRVGYEQYF. The DNA for the CDR3 is TGTGCCAGCAGCGTAGACAGAGTAGGCTACGAGCAGTACTTC. Supplemented by reference TRBV9 and TRBJ2-7, the full variable domain reads DSGVTQTPKHLITATGQRVTLRCSPRSGDLSVYWYQQSLDQGLQFLIQYYNGEERAKGNILERFSAQQFPDLHSELNLSSLELGDSALYFCASSVDRVGYEQYFGPGTRLTVT.

The table lists this clonotype with many counts. The junction departs from the called germline gene at one end, perhaps through a read error. The V gene is TRBV5-1, the J gene TRBJ2-5; 7 bases fit TRBD2. CDR1 SGHRS and CDR2 YFSETQ come from the germline V gene. The CDR3 contains 13 residues. The CDR3 protein is CASSLGLEETQYF. The CDR3 DNA follows: TGTGCCAGCAGCTTAGGACTAGAAGAGACCCAGTACTTC. The variable domain in full, with the rest retrieved from reference TRBV5-1 and TRBJ2-5, is KAGVTQTPRYLIKTRGQQVTLSCSPISGHRSVSWYQQTPGQGLQFLFEYFSETQRNKGNFPGRFSGRQFSNSRSEMNVSTLELGDSALYLCASSLGLEETQYFGPGTRLLVL.

The chain combines TRBV5-1 with TRBJ2-1; a possible D gene is TRBD1 (6 bases). The germline V and J ends were trimmed by 4 bases and 10 bases, with 15 bases remaining between them. The CDR3 extends over 13 amino acids. The V gene's germline CDR1 is SGHRS and CDR2 YFSETQ. Here the CDR3 reads CASSPETGYEQFF. CDR3 sequence (DNA): TGCGCCAGCAGCCCCGAAACAGGGTACGAGCAGTTCTTC. The variable domain in full, with the rest retrieved from reference TRBV5-1 and TRBJ2-1, is KAGVTQTPRYLIKTRGQQVTLSCSPISGHRSVSWYQQTPGQGLQFLFEYFSETQRNKGNFPGRFSGRQFSNSRSEMNVSTLELGDSALYLCASSPETGYEQFFGPGTRLTVL.

On this clonotype itself: This may be a read error, as it is one base from a much larger clone. The gene calls are TRBV29-1 and TRBJ1-2; the D gene is possibly TRBD1 (5 bases). Trimming took 4 bases from V and 7 from J, leaving 19 bases between them. This CDR3 contains 14 residues. Germline V CDR1 and CDR2: SQVTM, ANQGSEA. DNA of the CDR3: TGCAGCGTTGGATCAGGGTTGGGGTGTGGTGGCTACACCTTC. It translates to CSVGSGLGCGGYTF.

This clonotype was counted ten times or more. The genes are TRBV29-1 and TRBJ2-3; tentative D call: TRBD1 (7 bases). V was cut by 1 base and J by 5 bases, with 13 bases left in between. The CDR3 totals 14 residues. Germline V gives CDR1 SQVTM, CDR2 ANQGSEA. The CDR3 region has the DNA TGCAGCGTTGAAGCGGACAGGCGGGGAGATACGCAGTATTTT. Translating gives CSVEADRRGDTQYF.

V gene TRBV9 combines with J gene TRBJ2-1; D unresolved. The CDR3 sequence is 15 residues long. Germline lookup yields CDR1 SGDLS and CDR2 YYNGEE. The V end lost 1 base, the J end lost 5 bases, and 13 bases lay between the germline ends. CDR3 sequence: CASSVKGDVNNEQFF. DNA of the CDR3: TGTGCCAGCAGCGTAAAGGGCGATGTGAACAATGAGCAGTTCTTC.